The T cell receptor beta chain described here comes from a study of tumor and adjacent non-tumor tissue in lung cancer. Study-wide background: Samples averaged roughly 4.2 million productive TCRbeta reads each.

From germline, CDR1 is MGHRA and CDR2 YSYEKL. The CDR3 loop spans 15 amino acids. The ends were cut back, 4 bases at V and 10 bases at J, with 23 bases in the middle. The template was RNA from unsorted bulk tissue. A modified ARM-PCR protocol with three rounds of nested PCR amplified TCRbeta. MiXCR was run by TCRdb on the multiplex PCR reads, yielding one entry per CDR3 protein. The repertoire has around 86,000 distinct CDR3 sequences, approximately 77% of them found once; the top ten carry roughly 9%. Regarding the study as a whole: In normal lung, the top 100 clones were significantly more dominant than in tumor.

This clonotype was recorded only once. Its antigen remains unidentified. The gene calls are TRBV4-1 and TRBJ2-7; tentatively, D is TRBD1 (6 bases). The sample comprised lung tumor tissue. The TCR originated in a woman aged 35 to 49 with non-small cell lung cancer. DNA for the CDR3: TGCGCCAGCAGCCTGGGACATCAAGACAAACCCGAACAGTACTTC. This gives the protein CASSLGHQDKPEQYF.